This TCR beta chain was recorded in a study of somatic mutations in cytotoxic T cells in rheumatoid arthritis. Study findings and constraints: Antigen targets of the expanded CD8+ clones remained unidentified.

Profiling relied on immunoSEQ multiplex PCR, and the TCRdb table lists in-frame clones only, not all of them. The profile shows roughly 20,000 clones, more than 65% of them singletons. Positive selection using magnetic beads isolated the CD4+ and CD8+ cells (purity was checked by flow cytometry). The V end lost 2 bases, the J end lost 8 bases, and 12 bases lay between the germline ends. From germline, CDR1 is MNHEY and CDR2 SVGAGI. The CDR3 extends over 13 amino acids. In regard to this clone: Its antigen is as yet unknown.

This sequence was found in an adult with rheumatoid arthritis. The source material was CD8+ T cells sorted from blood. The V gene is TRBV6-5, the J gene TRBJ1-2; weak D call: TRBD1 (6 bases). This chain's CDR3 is CASSYTGTEGYTF. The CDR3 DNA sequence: TGTGCCAGCAGTTACACAGGGACGGAAGGCTACACCTTC.